This passage covers 3 T cell receptor beta chains from one sample sequenced in a study of Graves' ophthalmopathy and Graves' hyperthyroidism. The sequenced template was RNA, covering the TCR beta CDR3 region. RT-PCR in the first round used HTBI primers; a second-round multiplex PCR followed. TCRdb redid the calling of the multiplex PCR reads with MiXCR, one entry per CDR3 protein. In the table there are 1 million to 1.3 million distinct CDR3 sequences, roughly 35% of which are singletons. The sequencing input was peripheral blood or thyroid tissue (not recorded which). These receptors came from an adult man with Graves' hyperthyroidism.

Comments on this clonotype: This clone may be a read error of a much larger clone one base away. The J gene is TRBJ1-5, the V gene TRBV19; D gene uncertain. Germline CDR1 and CDR2: LNHDA and SQIVND (reference sequence). The CDR3 loop spans 14 amino acids. The CDR3 is CASSTTASNQSQHF. CDR3 in DNA: TGTGCCAGTAGTACGACGGCTAGCAATCAGTCCCAGCATTTT.

CDR3 sequence reads: CASSDVETSGMRTQYF. CDR3 nucleotide sequence: TGCGCCAGCAGTGACGTCGAGACTAGCGGGATGAGGACCCAGTACTTC. The rearrangement links TRBV10-2 to TRBJ2-5; TRBD2 aligns across 11 bases. Trimming removed 3 bases from V and 7 bases from J; junction bases left unmatched: 10. CDR3 length: 16 amino acids. Germline lookup yields CDR1 WSHSY and CDR2 SAAADI.

At least ten counts were recorded for this clonotype. V and J are TRBV7-2 and TRBJ2-7, with 11 nucleotides matching TRBD1. Germline V gene data show CDR1 as SGHTA and CDR2 as FQGNSA. The CDR3 has 15 residues. V lost 6 bases to trimming and J lost 2 bases; unmatched junction nucleotides: 6. The DNA of the CDR3 is TGTGCCAGCAGGTTCGGGACAGGGGGAACCTACGAGCAGTACTTC. Protein sequence: CASRFGTGGTYEQYF.